A single sample is the source of the 25 T cell receptor beta chains below, sequenced in a study of cytomegalovirus exposure and HLA in healthy donors. Primers: 60 Vbeta forward and 13 Jbeta reverse. Assay: immunoSEQ multiplex PCR; the TCRdb copy retains only in-frame clones and omits some. The repertoire holds 150,000 to 200,000 clones, around 78% seen once, with 0.95% to 1.1% in the top ten. Sequenced: PBMCs. These TCRs come from a middle-aged woman in good health and CMV-seronegative.

Regarding this clone: Distinct nucleotide sequences in the sample also encode this CDR3. The chain combines TRBV29-1 with TRBJ2-3, with 12 positions matching TRBD2. This CDR3 contains 14 residues. After removal of 4 bases from V and 1 base from J, the junction contained 0 bases not matched to a gene. CDR1 is SQVTM and CDR2 is ANQGSEA in the germline V gene. The CDR3: CSVGLAGGTDTQYF. Here the CDR3 DNA reads TGCAGCGTTGGACTAGCGGGGGGCACAGATACGCAGTATTTT.

CDR3 region: CASSGQRGGLQPQHF. The CDR3 nucleotides read TGTGCCAGCAGCGGACAAAGGGGTGGGCTGCAGCCCCAGCATTTT. The rearrangement uses TRBV2 and TRBJ1-5; possible D gene TRBD1, 5 bases. The CDR3 has 15 residues. Per germline, CDR1 SNHLY and CDR2 FYNNEI. The V end lost 6 bases, the J end lost 7 bases, and 19 bases lay between the germline ends.

There are a few counts of this clone. The rearrangement links TRBV5-4 to TRBJ2-3, with D unclear. Germline V gene data show CDR1 as SGHNT and CDR2 as YYREEE (reference sequence). This CDR3 region has 14 residues. The V end lost 0 bases, the J end lost 3 bases, and 8 bases lay between the germline ends. CDR3 in DNA: TGTGCCAGCAGCTTGGCCTCAGGAACAGATACGCAGTATTTT. Its translation is CASSLASGTDTQYF.

The rearrangement joins TRBV30 to TRBJ2-5; D perhaps matches TRBD2 (6 bases). The CDR3 extends over 11 amino acids. The germline gives CDR1 GTSNPN, CDR2 SVGIG (reference sequence). V was cut by 6 bases and J by 9 bases, with 14 bases left in between. For the CDR3, the DNA is TGTGCCTGTTCCCTGGAGCGGGCCCAGTACTTC. Translated: CACSLERAQYF.

This clone was seen only a few times. The chain joins TRBV9 to TRBJ2-1, with a tentative D call TRBD2 (5 bases). The germline V and J ends were trimmed by 7 bases and 4 bases, with 6 bases remaining between them. CDR1 is SGDLS and CDR2 is YYNGEE in the germline V gene. This CDR3 is 11 amino acids long. The CDR3 DNA is TGTGCCAGCGGGGAGTACAATGAGCAGTTCTTC. Its translation: CASGEYNEQFF.

Points on this clone: One end of the junction varies from germline; a read error may be responsible. This rearrangement joins TRBV7-7 to TRBJ2-3, with 8 bases matching TRBD2. This CDR3 has 16 residues. Germline CDR1 SSHAT, CDR2 FNYEAQ (reference sequence). CDR3 coding DNA: TGTGCTAGCAGCCTGAGCGGGACTAGGAACACAGATACGCAGTATTTT. The encoded protein is CASSLSGTRNTDTQYF.

The rearrangement uses TRBV7-6 and TRBJ2-5, with 7 bases matching TRBD2. The germline CDR1 and CDR2 sequences are SGHVS and FNYEAQ. V lost 1 base, J lost 3 bases, and 8 bases stayed unmatched. The CDR3 loop spans 16 amino acids. The CDR3 DNA sequence: TGTGCCAGCAGCTTAGAGGCGGGAGTTGGGAAAGAGACCCAGTACTTC. Amino acid sequence: CASSLEAGVGKETQYF.

The gene calls are TRBV2 and TRBJ1-2; 11 nucleotides line up with TRBD1. The CDR3 sequence is 16 residues long. The J segment lost 3 bases and the V segment lost 3 bases, leaving 6 bases of the junction unmatched. CDR1 is SNHLY and CDR2 is FYNNEI in the germline V gene. The CDR3 bases are TGTGCCAGCAGTGAGCACAGGGACAGGGGGTACTATGGCTACACCTTC. It codes for CASSEHRDRGYYGYTF.

This chain connects TRBV30 to TRBJ2-1; D may be TRBD2 (6 bases). The germline V and J ends were trimmed by 6 bases and 6 bases, with 18 bases remaining between them. CDR3 length equals 14 residues. Germline V lookup: CDR1 GTSNPN, CDR2 SVGIG (reference sequence). CDR3 region: CACLNSRGFNEQFF. As DNA, the CDR3 is TGTGCCTGCCTTAACTCCCGGGGGTTCAATGAGCAGTTCTTC.

The gene calls are TRBV6-1 and TRBJ2-7; 11 nucleotides agree with TRBD1. The CDR3 runs to 14 residues. Germline CDR1 MNHNS, CDR2 SASEGT. V was pared by 4 bases and J by 6 bases, with 5 bases of the junction left unmatched. The CDR3 nucleotides are TGTGCCAGCAGTGCCGGGACAGGGGGTCGCGAGCAGTACTTC. It translates to CASSAGTGGREQYF.

The DNA for the CDR3 is TGTGCCAGCAGGGCGGCAGGGCATAATTCACCCCTCCACTTT. It translates to CASRAAGHNSPLHF. The chain combines TRBV6-5 with TRBJ1-6; maybe TRBD1 (5 bases). This CDR3 has 14 amino acids. V lost 6 bases, J lost 5 bases, and 11 bases lay in between. CDR1 is MNHEY, CDR2 SVGAGI, per germline.

This chain joins TRBV7-9 and TRBJ2-7, with 8 bases fitting TRBD1. Germline V gene data show CDR1 as SEHNR and CDR2 as FQNEAQ (reference sequence). The ends lost 1 base at V and 5 bases at J; junction bases unmatched: 7. The length of the CDR3 is 15 residues. Here the CDR3 reads CASSLGRTGTDEQYF. The CDR3 DNA reads TGTGCCAGCAGCTTAGGGAGGACAGGGACCGACGAGCAGTACTTC.

The chain carries TRBV28 and TRBJ1-2; 8 nucleotides match TRBD1. There are 16 residues in the CDR3. V lost 4 bases to trimming and J lost 2 bases; unmatched junction nucleotides: 9. From germline, CDR1 is MDHEN and CDR2 SYDVKM. The CDR3 sequence: CASSSGGARGNYGYTF. In nucleotides, the CDR3 is TGTGCCAGCAGTTCAGGGGGCGCAAGAGGAAACTATGGCTACACCTTC.

This clone was seen only a few times. The chain joins TRBV19 to TRBJ1-1, with D unclear. The V end lost 3 bases, the J end lost 10 bases, and 15 bases lay between the germline ends. The germline gives CDR1 LNHDA, CDR2 SQIVND (reference sequence). There are 13 residues in the CDR3. The chain's CDR3 is CASSMSQMRGAFF. CDR3 in DNA: TGTGCCAGTAGTATGTCGCAGATGCGCGGAGCTTTCTTT.

J is TRBJ2-1 and V is TRBV6-1; D may be TRBD2 (6 bases). This CDR3 contains 14 residues. The germline V gene encodes CDR1 MNHNS and CDR2 SASEGT. Trimming cost V 4 bases and J 1 base, with 8 bases left between them. CDR3 nucleotide sequence: TGTGCCAGCAGTGGACGGGAGTCCTACAATGAGCAGTTCTTC. It is translated as CASSGRESYNEQFF.

The rearrangement uses TRBV28 and TRBJ1-6; 8 bases align to TRBD1. V lost 6 bases to trimming and J lost 11 bases; unmatched junction nucleotides: 9. There are 14 residues in the CDR3. The germline V gene has CDR1 MDHEN and CDR2 SYDVKM. In DNA form, the CDR3 reads TGTGCCAGCAGACTTACAGGGGGGAAAGCACCCCTCCACTTT. Its protein is CASRLTGGKAPLHF.

This clone has a single count. This chain links TRBV5-1 with TRBJ2-1, with 8 bases aligning to TRBD2. The CDR3 has 16 residues. CDR1 SGHRS and CDR2 YFSETQ come from the germline V gene. Unmatched junction bases numbered 8, after V lost 2 bases and J lost 4 bases. CDR3 sequence reads: CASSFPPGLGYNEQFF. CDR3 bases: TGCGCCAGCAGCTTTCCCCCGGGACTAGGGTACAATGAGCAGTTCTTC.

The rearrangement uses TRBV5-1 and TRBJ2-4; TRBD1 matches 7 bases. The germline V gene has CDR1 SGHRS and CDR2 YFSETQ. V trimming: 2 bases; J trimming: 2 bases; junction bases outside the gene matches: 4. CDR3 length equals 15 residues. The chain's CDR3 is CASSLEQGSKNIQYF. DNA of the CDR3: TGCGCCAGCAGCTTAGAACAGGGGTCCAAAAACATTCAGTACTTC.

Turning to this clone: Additional DNA sequences in this sample encode the identical CDR3. The V and J genes are TRBV30 and TRBJ1-5; D perhaps matches TRBD1 (5 bases). V lost 0 bases to trimming and J lost 7 bases, with 13 bases between them. This CDR3 is 14 amino acids long. Germline values: CDR1 GTSNPN, CDR2 SVGIG (reference sequence). The CDR3 DNA reads as TGTGCCTGGAGTGTAAGGGGCGGAAGGCAGCCCCAGCATTTT. Encoded protein: CAWSVRGGRQPQHF.

V is TRBV5-1 and J is TRBJ2-1; 10 bases align to TRBD1. With 3 bases clipped from V and 4 bases from J, the junction kept 4 bases outside the gene matches. There are 15 residues in the CDR3. Germline CDR1 and CDR2: SGHRS and YFSETQ. The CDR3 here is CASSSGQGGYNEQFF. As DNA, the CDR3 is TGCGCCAGCAGCTCAGGACAGGGGGGGTACAATGAGCAGTTCTTC.

The rearrangement joins TRBV9 to TRBJ1-1; TRBD1 aligns across 7 bases. Germline CDR1 SGDLS, CDR2 YYNGEE. The V and J ends lost 3 bases and 5 bases, in that order; junction bases with no gene match: 7. There are 14 residues in the CDR3. The CDR3 loop reads CASSETTGTTEAFF. Written as DNA, the CDR3 is TGTGCCAGCAGCGAGACGACAGGGACGACTGAAGCTTTCTTT.

J is TRBJ2-7 and V is TRBV5-1, with D possibly being TRBD2 (6 bases). This CDR3 contains 19 residues. Trimming took off 4 bases at V and 0 bases at J, with 26 bases between the two ends. Germline V gene lookup returns CDR1 SGHRS and CDR2 YFSETQ. The CDR3 sequence is CASSPIGTPSALSSYEQYF. The CDR3 nucleotides read TGCGCCAGCAGCCCGATTGGGACTCCTAGCGCCTTAAGCTCCTACGAGCAGTACTTC. Full variable domain (outside the CDR3, taken from reference TRBV5-1 and TRBJ2-7): KAGVTQTPRYLIKTRGQQVTLSCSPISGHRSVSWYQQTPGQGLQFLFEYFSETQRNKGNFPGRFSGRQFSNSRSEMNVSTLELGDSALYLCASSPIGTPSALSSYEQYFGPGTRLTVT.

V usage is TRBV1 and J usage is TRBJ2-7; TRBD2, as called in the table, went unchecked against the DNA. TRBV1 is recorded as a pseudogene. This CDR3 region has 18 residues. The CDR3: CTSSQDPRLAGPRGEQYF. The CDR3 nucleotides read TGCACCAGCAGCCAAGATCCGCGGCTAGCGGGCCCCCGCGGCGAGCAGTACTTC.

This chain links TRBV28 with TRBJ1-5; no definite D call. V lost 5 bases, J lost 1 base, and 9 bases lay in between. Germline V gene sequence: CDR1 MDHEN, CDR2 SYDVKM. The CDR3 contains 14 residues. The CDR3 sequence is CASSRRGSNQPQHF. The CDR3 region has the DNA TGTGCCAGCAGTCGACGGGGAAGCAATCAGCCCCAGCATTTT.

The V call is TRBV9, the J call TRBJ2-1; TRBD2 matches 11 bases. Trimming at V came to 2 bases and at J to 5 bases, leaving 3 bases not matched to a gene. The germline CDR1 and CDR2 sequences are SGDLS and YYNGEE. The CDR3 is made up of 15 amino acids. CDR3 amino acids: CASSVLGLADNEQFF. The CDR3, as DNA: TGTGCCAGCAGCGTCTTGGGACTAGCGGACAATGAGCAGTTCTTC.